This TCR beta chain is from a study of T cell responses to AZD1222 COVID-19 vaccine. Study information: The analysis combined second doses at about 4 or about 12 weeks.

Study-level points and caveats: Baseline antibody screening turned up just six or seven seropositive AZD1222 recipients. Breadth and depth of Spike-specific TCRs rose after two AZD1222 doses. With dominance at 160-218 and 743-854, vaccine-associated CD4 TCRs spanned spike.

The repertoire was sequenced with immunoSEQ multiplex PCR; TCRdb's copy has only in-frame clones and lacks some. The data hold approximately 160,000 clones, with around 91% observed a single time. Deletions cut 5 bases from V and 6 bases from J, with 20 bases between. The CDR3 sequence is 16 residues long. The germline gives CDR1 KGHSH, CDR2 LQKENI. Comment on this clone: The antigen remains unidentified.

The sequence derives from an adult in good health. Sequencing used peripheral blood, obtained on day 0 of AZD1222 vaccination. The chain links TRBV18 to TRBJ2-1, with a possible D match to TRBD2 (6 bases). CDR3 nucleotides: TGTGCCAGCTCATCCTCCTTCGGGAGTGGGGGCAATGAGCAGTTCTTC. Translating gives CASSSSFGSGGNEQFF.